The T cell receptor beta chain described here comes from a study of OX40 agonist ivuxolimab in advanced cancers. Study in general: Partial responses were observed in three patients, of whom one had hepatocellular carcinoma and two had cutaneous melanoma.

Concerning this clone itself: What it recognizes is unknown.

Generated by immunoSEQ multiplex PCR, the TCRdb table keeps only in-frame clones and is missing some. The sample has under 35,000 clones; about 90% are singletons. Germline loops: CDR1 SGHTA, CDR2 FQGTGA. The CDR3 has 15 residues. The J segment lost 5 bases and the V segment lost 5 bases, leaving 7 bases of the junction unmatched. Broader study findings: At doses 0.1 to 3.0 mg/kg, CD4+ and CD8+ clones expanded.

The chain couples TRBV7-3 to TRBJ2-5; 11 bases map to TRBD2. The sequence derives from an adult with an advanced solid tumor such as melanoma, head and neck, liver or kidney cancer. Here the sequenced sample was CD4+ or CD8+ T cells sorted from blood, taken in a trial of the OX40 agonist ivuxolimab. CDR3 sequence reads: CASSKTSGIMETQYF. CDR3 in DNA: TGTGCCAGCAGCAAGACTAGCGGGATTATGGAGACCCAGTACTTC. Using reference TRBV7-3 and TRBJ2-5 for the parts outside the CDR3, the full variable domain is GAGVSQTPSNKVTEKGKYVELRCDPISGHTALYWYRQSLGQGPEFLIYFQGTGAADDSGLPNDRFFAVRPEGSVSTLKIQRTERGDSAVYLCASSKTSGIMETQYFGPGTRLLVL.